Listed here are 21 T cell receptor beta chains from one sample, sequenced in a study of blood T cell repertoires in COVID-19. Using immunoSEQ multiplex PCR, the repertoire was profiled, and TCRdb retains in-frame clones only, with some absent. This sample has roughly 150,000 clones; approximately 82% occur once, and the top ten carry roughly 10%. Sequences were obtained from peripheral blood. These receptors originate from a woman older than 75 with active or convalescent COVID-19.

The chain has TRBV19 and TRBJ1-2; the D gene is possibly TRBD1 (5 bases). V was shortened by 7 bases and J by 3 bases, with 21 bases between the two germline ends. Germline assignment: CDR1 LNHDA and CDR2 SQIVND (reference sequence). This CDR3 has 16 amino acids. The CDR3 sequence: CASTLRRVGGDYGYTF. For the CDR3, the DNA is TGTGCCAGTACCCTACGTCGGGTGGGGGGTGACTATGGCTACACCTTC.

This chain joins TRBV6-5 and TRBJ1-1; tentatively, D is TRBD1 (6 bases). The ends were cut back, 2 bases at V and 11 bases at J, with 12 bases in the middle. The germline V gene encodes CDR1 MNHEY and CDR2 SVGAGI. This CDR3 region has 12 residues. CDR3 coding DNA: TGTGCCAGCAGTTACAGGCAGGGGACGGCTTTCTTT. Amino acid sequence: CASSYRQGTAFF.

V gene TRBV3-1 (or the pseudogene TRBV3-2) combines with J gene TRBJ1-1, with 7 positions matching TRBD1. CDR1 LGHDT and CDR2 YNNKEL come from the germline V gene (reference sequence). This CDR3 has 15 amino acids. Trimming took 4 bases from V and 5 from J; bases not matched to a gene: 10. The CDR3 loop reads CASSLRQGLKTEAFF. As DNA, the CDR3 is TGTGCCAGCAGCCTCCGACAGGGTCTAAAGACTGAAGCTTTCTTT.

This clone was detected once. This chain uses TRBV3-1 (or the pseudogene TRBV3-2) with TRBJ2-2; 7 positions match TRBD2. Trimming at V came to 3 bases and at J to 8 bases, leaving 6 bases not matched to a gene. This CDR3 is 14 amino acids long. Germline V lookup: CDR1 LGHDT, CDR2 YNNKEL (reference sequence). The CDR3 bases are TGTGCCAGCAGCCAGAGGGGAGGGTTAGGGGAGCTGTTTTTT. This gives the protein CASSQRGGLGELFF.

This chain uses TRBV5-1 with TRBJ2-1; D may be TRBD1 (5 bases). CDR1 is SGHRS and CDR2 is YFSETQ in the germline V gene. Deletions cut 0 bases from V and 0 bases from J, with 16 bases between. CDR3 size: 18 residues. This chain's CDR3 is CASSLGPVGRSSYNEQFF. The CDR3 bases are TGCGCCAGCAGCTTGGGGCCCGTGGGGCGGAGCTCCTACAATGAGCAGTTCTTC.

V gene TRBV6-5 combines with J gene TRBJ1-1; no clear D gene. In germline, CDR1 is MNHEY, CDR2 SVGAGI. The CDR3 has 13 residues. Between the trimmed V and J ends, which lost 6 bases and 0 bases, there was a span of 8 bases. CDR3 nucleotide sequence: TGTGCCAGCAGGAGAGGAATGAACACTGAAGCTTTCTTT. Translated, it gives CASRRGMNTEAFF.

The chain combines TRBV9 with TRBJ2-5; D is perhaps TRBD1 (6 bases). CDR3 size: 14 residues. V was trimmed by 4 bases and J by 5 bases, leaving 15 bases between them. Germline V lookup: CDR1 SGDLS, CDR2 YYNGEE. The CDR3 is CASSPSRGWETQYF. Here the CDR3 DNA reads TGTGCCAGCAGCCCATCCAGGGGTTGGGAGACCCAGTACTTC.

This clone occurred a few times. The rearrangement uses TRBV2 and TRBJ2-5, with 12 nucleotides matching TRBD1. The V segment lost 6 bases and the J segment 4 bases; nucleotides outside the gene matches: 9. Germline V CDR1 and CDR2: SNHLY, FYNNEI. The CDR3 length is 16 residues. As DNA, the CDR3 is TGTGCCAGCAGACTAGGGGACAGGGGGCGCAGAGAGACCCAGTACTTC. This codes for CASRLGDRGRRETQYF.

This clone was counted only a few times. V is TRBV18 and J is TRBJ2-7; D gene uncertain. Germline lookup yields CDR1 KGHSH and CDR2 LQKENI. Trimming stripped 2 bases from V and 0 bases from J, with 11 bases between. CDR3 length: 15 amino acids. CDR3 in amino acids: CASSPAMAASYEQYF. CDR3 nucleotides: TGTGCCAGCTCACCAGCCATGGCCGCCTCCTACGAGCAGTACTTC.

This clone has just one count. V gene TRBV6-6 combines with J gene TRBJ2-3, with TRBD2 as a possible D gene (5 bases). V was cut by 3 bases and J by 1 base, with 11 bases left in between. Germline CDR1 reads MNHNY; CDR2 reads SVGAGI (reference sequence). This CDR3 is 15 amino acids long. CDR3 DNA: TGTGCCAGCAGTTATTCCTGGCGGGGCACAGATACGCAGTATTTT. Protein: CASSYSWRGTDTQYF.

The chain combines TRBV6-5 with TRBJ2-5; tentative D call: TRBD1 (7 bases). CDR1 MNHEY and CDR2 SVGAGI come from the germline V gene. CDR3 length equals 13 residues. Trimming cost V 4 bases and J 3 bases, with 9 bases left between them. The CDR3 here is CASSSRGEETQYF. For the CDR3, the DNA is TGTGCCAGCAGTTCCAGGGGGGAAGAGACCCAGTACTTC.

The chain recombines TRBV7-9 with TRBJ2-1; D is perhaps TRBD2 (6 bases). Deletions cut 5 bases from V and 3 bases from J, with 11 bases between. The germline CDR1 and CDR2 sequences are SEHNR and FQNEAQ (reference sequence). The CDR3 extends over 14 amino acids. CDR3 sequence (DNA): TGTGCCAGCAGCGAGGACGGGAGCTACAATGAGCAGTTCTTC. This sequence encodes CASSEDGSYNEQFF.

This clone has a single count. The CDR3 region is CASSLWGGIRTEAFF. The CDR3 DNA follows: TGTGCCAGCAGCCTATGGGGGGGGATAAGGACTGAAGCTTTCTTT. The genes are TRBV11-2 and TRBJ1-1, with a tentative D call TRBD1 (5 bases). Per the germline V gene, CDR1 is SGHAT and CDR2 is FQNNGV. The CDR3 covers 15 residues. The ends were cut back, 5 bases at V and 5 bases at J, with 18 bases in the middle.

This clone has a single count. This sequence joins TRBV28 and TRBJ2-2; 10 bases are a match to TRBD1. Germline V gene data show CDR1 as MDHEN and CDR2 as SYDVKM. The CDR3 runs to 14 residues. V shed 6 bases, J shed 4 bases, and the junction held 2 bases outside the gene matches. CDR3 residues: CASSRTGGTGELFF. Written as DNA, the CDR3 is TGTGCCAGCAGCCGGACAGGGGGCACCGGGGAGCTGTTTTTT.

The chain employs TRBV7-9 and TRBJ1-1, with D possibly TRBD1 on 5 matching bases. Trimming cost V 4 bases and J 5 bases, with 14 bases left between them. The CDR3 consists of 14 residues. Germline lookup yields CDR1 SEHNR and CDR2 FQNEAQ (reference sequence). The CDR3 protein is CASSSDTLGTEAFF. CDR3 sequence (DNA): TGTGCCAGCAGCTCGGACACTCTAGGGACTGAAGCTTTCTTT.

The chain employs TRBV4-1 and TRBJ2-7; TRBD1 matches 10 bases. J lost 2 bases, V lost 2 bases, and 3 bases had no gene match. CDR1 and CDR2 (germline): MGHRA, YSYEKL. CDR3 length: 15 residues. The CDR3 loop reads CASSQTGTGAYEQYF. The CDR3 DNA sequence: TGCGCCAGCAGCCAAACGGGGACAGGGGCCTACGAGCAGTACTTC.

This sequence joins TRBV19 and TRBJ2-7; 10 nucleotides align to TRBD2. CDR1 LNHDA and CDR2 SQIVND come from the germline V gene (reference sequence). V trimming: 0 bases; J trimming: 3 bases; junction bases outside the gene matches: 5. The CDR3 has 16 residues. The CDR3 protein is CASSIDLAGAGYEQYF. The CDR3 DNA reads TGTGCCAGTAGTATAGATCTAGCGGGAGCGGGCTACGAGCAGTACTTC.

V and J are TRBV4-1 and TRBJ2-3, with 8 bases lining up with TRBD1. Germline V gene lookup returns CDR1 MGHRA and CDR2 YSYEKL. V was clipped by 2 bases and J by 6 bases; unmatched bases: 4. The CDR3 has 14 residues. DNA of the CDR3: TGCGCCAGCAGCCAACCGACAGGGGAGGATACGCAGTATTTT. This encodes CASSQPTGEDTQYF.

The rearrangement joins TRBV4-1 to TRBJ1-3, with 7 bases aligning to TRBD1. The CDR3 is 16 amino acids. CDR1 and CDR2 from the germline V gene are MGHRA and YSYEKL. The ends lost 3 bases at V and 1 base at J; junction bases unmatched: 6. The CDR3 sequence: CASSQSPTGSGNTIYF. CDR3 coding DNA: TGCGCCAGCAGCCAGTCCCCGACAGGGTCTGGAAACACCATATATTTT.

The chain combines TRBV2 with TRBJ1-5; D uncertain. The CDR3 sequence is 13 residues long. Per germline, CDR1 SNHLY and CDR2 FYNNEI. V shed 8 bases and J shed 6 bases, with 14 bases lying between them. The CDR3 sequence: CASEEKESQPQHF. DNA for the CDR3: TGTGCCAGCGAGGAGAAAGAGAGTCAGCCCCAGCATTTT.

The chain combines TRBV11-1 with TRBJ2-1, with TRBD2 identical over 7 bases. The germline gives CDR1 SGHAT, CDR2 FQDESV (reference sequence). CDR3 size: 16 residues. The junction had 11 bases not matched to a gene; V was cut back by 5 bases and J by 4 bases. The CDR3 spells CASSKGWGTTYNEQFF. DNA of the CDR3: TGTGCCAGCAGCAAGGGGTGGGGGACTACTTACAATGAGCAGTTCTTC.